Each of the 21 T cell receptor beta chains below was sequenced from the same sample in a study of CD8+ T cells in alopecia areata (dated by TCRdb to the late 2010s). The library was made by the immunoSEQ multiplex PCR assay. RNA was extracted from all samples and reverse transcribed into cDNA as template for TCR sequencing. The immuneACCESS repertoire file appears here via TCRdb, limited to in-frame rearrangements. These files lack a portion of the clones; in checked studies, under half of the deficit traces to unresolved V genes, and the cause of the others is not known. This sample is represented by about 270,000 clones, with no singletons among them. Together, the top ten hold approximately 1.2% of the sample. Pooled mouse cutaneous lymph node cells were stained for CD4, CD8alpha, NKG2D, NKG2ACE and other markers and were then sorted on a BD Influx. Source material: CD4+ T cells sorted from a lymph node. These receptors originate from a C3H/HeJ mouse with alopecia areata. With respect to MHC, this strain carries the haplotype H2-k.

Regarding this clone: The germline and genes are mouse ones. From the germline J gene comes the end of the CDR3, since the read stops 4 residues before it. The rearrangement links TRBV13-1 to TRBJ2-4, with TRBD1 as a possible D gene (6 bases). The CDR3 has 13 residues. CDR1 is NSHNY and CDR2 is SYGAGN in the germline V gene. V dropped 3 bases and J dropped 3 bases, with 8 bases sitting between them. CDR3 sequence: CASSGDTQNTLYF. Partial CDR3 DNA: TGTGCCAGCAGTGGGGACACCCAAAAC.

This clone turned up a few times. Mouse names are used for the genes. The read is 4 residues too short to cover the CDR3 end, so that end is filled in from the germline J gene. The chain joins TRBV13-1 to TRBJ2-2; 10 positions agree with TRBD1. Looked up from germline, CDR1 is NSHNY and CDR2 is SYGAGN. This CDR3 is built from 14 residues. Trimming removed 5 bases from V and 4 bases from J; junction bases left unmatched: 2. The sequenced part of the CDR3 DNA is TGTGCCAGCAGGACAGGGGGCGGCACCGGG. Its protein product is CASRTGGGTG. The full CDR3 reads CASRTGGGTGQLYF.

Details on this clone: Germline and genes here are mouse. The CDR3 goes on 4 residues after the read ends, and that part is filled in from the germline J gene. The V and J genes are TRBV13-3 and TRBJ2-7, with 7 bases matching TRBD1. Looked up from germline, CDR1 is NNHDY and CDR2 is SYVADS. This CDR3 is 11 amino acids long. CDR3 DNA, as far as it was read: TGTGCCAGCAGACAGGGGAAT. It specifies CASRQGN. The entire CDR3 reads CASRQGNEQYF.

On this clone itself: Mouse germline and gene names are used. Read coverage stops 4 residues before the CDR3 terminus; the germline J gene supplies the remainder. Other DNA sequences in the sample encode the same CDR3. The gene calls are TRBV31 and TRBJ2-2, with TRBD2 matching 10 bases. The CDR3 is made up of 15 amino acids. Germline V lookup: CDR1 GKSSPN, CDR2 SITVG. The trim removed 3 bases at V and 1 base at J, leaving 2 bases unmatched. CDR3 amino acids: CAWSRLGGNTGQLYF. Partial CDR3 DNA: TGTGCCTGGAGCCGACTGGGGGGAAACACCGGG.

Details on this clone: Gene names denote mouse genes. The CDR3 is cut off 3 residues early in the read; its end comes from the germline J gene. This chain joins TRBV13-1 and TRBJ1-6, with TRBD1 matching over 12 bases. TRBJ1-6 falls under the ORF class, with uncertain function. From germline, CDR1 is NSHNY and CDR2 SYGAGN. The trim removed 2 bases at V and 1 base at J, leaving 1 base unmatched. This CDR3 is built from 17 residues. Partial CDR3 DNA: TGTGCCAGCAGTGAGGGACAGGGGGCGTCCTATAATTCGCCC. It is translated as CASSEGQGASYNSP. The entire CDR3 protein is CASSEGQGASYNSPLYF.

In this sample, this clone turned up a few times. Here the gene names and germline are mouse. The CDR3 extends 4 residues past the end of the read, so its final part is completed from the germline J gene. This same CDR3 is encoded by further DNA sequences in the sample. The chain couples TRBV14 to TRBJ2-3; possible D gene TRBD1, 6 bases. The V end was cut by 5 bases, the J end by 0 bases, with 10 bases between. Germline V CDR1 and CDR2: SGHDT, FRDEAV. The CDR3 consists of 14 residues. The covered CDR3 bases are TGTGCCAGCAGGCGGGACAATAGTGCAGAA. Its translation: CASRRDNSAE. The CDR3 reads in full as CASRRDNSAETLYF.

This clone was observed a few times. All gene names here are mouse names. Read sequence stops 4 residues before the CDR3 end, and the germline J gene provides the missing end. The gene calls are TRBV13-3 and TRBJ2-5; 7 bases are a match to TRBD1. The CDR3 spans 13 residues. Germline CDR1 NNHDY, CDR2 SYVADS. CDR3 protein: CASSDQGEDTQYF. The CDR3 DNA, read in part, is TGTGCCAGCAGTGATCAGGGGGAAGAC.

Worth noting for this clone: Gene names follow the mouse nomenclature. The DNA ends 4 residues before the CDR3 does, and the rest of the CDR3 is filled in from the germline J gene. The chain links TRBV5 to TRBJ2-7, with 10 bases that match TRBD2. With 1 base clipped from V and 2 bases from J, the junction kept 2 bases outside the gene matches. The CDR3 sequence is 15 residues long. Germline CDR1 reads LGHNA; CDR2 reads YNLKQL (reference sequence). The covered CDR3 bases are TGTGCCAGCAGCCAAGCCGGGACTGGGGCCTAT. This codes for CASSQAGTGAY. The whole CDR3 region reads CASSQAGTGAYEQYF.

In this sample, this clone turned up a few times. Gene names and germline match the mouse. The missing CDR3 end, 4 residues past where the read stops, is filled in from the germline J gene. The chain joins TRBV31 to TRBJ2-1, with 9 bases that match TRBD2. Germline V gene lookup returns CDR1 GKSSPN and CDR2 SITVG. V dropped 8 bases and J dropped 0; count of bases not matched to a gene: 2. The CDR3 spans 13 residues. CDR3 DNA (partial): TGTGCCGTGACTGGGGGTAACTATGCT. This encodes CAVTGGNYA. The entire CDR3 protein reads CAVTGGNYAEQFF.

For this clone: Mouse gene names apply. The read is 4 residues too short to cover the CDR3 end, so that end is filled in from the germline J gene. Other DNA sequences of this sample code for an identical CDR3. This chain joins TRBV13-1 and TRBJ2-1; TRBD2 aligns across 8 bases. CDR3 size: 14 residues. The germline CDR1 and CDR2 sequences are NSHNY and SYGAGN. V gave up 2 bases and J gave up 6 bases; unmatched junction bases: 4. CDR3 loop: CASSEPTGGAEQFF. The sequenced part of the CDR3 DNA is TGTGCCAGCAGTGAACCCACTGGGGGTGCT.

Only a few counts were recorded for this clone. Mouse names are used for the genes. The sequenced fragment ends 4 residues before the CDR3 boundary, so the rest is inferred from the germline J gene. Other DNA sequences of this sample code for an identical CDR3. The chain recombines TRBV5 with TRBJ2-2, with TRBD1 matching over 10 bases. V lost 4 bases to trimming and J lost 3 bases; unmatched junction nucleotides: 2. In germline, CDR1 is LGHNA, CDR2 YNLKQL (reference sequence). CDR3 size: 15 residues. The CDR3 protein is CASSPGQGDTGQLYF. CDR3 DNA (partial): TGTGCCAGCAGCCCCGGACAGGGGGACACCGGG.

In regard to this clone: The germline and genes are mouse ones. The CDR3 end is not reached by the read, which stops 4 residues before it; the germline J gene fills it in. In the same sample, other DNA sequences code for this CDR3. The chain combines TRBV31 with TRBJ2-3, with 9 bases identical to TRBD2. Germline V gene data show CDR1 as GKSSPN and CDR2 as SITVG. The CDR3 is made up of 15 amino acids. The trim removed 3 bases at V and 0 bases at J, leaving 4 bases unmatched. CDR3 DNA (partial): TGTGCCTGGAGCCCTGGGGGGGGTAGTGCAGAA. As protein: CAWSPGGGSAE. The whole CDR3 sequence is CAWSPGGGSAETLYF.

To note about this clone: Mouse names are used for the genes. The CDR3 end is not reached by the read, which stops 4 residues before it; the germline J gene fills it in. The rearrangement uses TRBV19 and TRBJ1-1; TRBD1 matches at 7 bases. CDR3 length equals 12 residues. Germline assignment: CDR1 FNHDT and CDR2 SITEND (reference sequence). CDR3 sequence reads: CASSWDRREVFF. The sequenced part of the CDR3 DNA is TGTGCCAGCAGTTGGGACAGAAGA.

In the case of this clone: Germline and genes: mouse. The missing CDR3 end, 4 residues past where the read stops, is filled in from the germline J gene. This sample also contains other DNA sequences that code for the same CDR3. The chain employs TRBV5 and TRBJ2-1, with 12 bases that match TRBD2. The germline gives CDR1 LGHNA, CDR2 YNLKQL (reference sequence). This CDR3 spans 16 amino acids. Losses at the gene ends were 0 bases for V and 3 bases for J; bases not matched to a gene: 0. Partial CDR3 DNA: TGTGCCAGCAGCCAAGAGGACTGGGGGGGCTATGCT. It specifies CASSQEDWGGYA. The whole CDR3 protein is CASSQEDWGGYAEQFF.

This clone was seen repeatedly, ten times or more. Mouse gene names apply. The read ends 4 residues early relative to the CDR3; the germline J gene fills the gap. The chain carries TRBV3 and TRBJ1-2; 8 bases agree with TRBD1. From germline, CDR1 is SNHLY and CDR2 FYNGKV (reference sequence). Germline trimming cut 5 bases from V and 1 base from J; bases unmatched to any gene: 3. CDR3 size: 14 residues. The CDR3 bases that were read are TGTGCCAGCAGCCGACAGGGGCGAAACTCC. It yields the protein CASSRQGRNS. The whole CDR3 reads CASSRQGRNSDYTF.

Comment on this clone: The germline and genes are mouse ones. The read ends 4 residues shy of where the CDR3 ends; the end is completed using the germline J gene. Other DNA sequences in the same sample also yield this CDR3. This chain connects TRBV5 to TRBJ2-7, with 10 positions matching TRBD2. Germline loops: CDR1 LGHNA, CDR2 YNLKQL (reference sequence). The CDR3 is made up of 15 amino acids. The part of the CDR3 DNA that was read is TGTGCCAGCAGCCCGCGACTGGGGGGATCGTAT. Translating it yields CASSPRLGGSY. The whole CDR3 protein reads CASSPRLGGSYEQYF.

This clone was counted between two and nine times. Germline and genes here are mouse. With the read ending 4 residues before the CDR3 end, the germline J gene is used to fill in that end. The J gene is TRBJ2-7, the V gene TRBV5; 10 bases map to TRBD1. The CDR3 consists of 15 residues. With V trimmed by 0 bases and J by 3 bases, 2 bases remained unmatched. Per the germline V gene, CDR1 is LGHNA and CDR2 is YNLKQL (reference sequence). The CDR3: CASSQDWDRGYEQYF. The sequenced part of the CDR3 DNA is TGTGCCAGCAGCCAAGATTGGGACAGGGGCTAT.

In regard to this clone: The germline and genes are mouse ones. The DNA ends 4 residues before the CDR3 does, and the rest of the CDR3 is filled in from the germline J gene. This rearrangement joins TRBV19 to TRBJ2-4; 8 nucleotides match TRBD2. The germline CDR1 and CDR2 sequences are FNHDT and SITEND (reference sequence). The CDR3 extends over 16 amino acids. V lost 0 bases to trimming and J lost 0 bases; unmatched junction nucleotides: 3. The CDR3: CASSIVTGGSQNTLYF. The part of the CDR3 DNA that was read is TGTGCCAGCAGTATAGTCACTGGGGGTAGTCAAAAC.

On this clone: Gene names and germline refer to mouse. The sequence runs out 4 residues before the end of the CDR3; the remainder is reconstructed from the germline J gene. In the same sample, other DNA sequences code for this CDR3. This chain joins TRBV17 and TRBJ2-3, with 11 bases fitting TRBD1. This CDR3 is 16 amino acids long. The germline V gene encodes CDR1 MNHDT and CDR2 YYDKIL. The ends lost 1 base at V and 3 bases at J; junction bases unmatched: 3. CDR3 sequence: CASSRGDRGGAETLYF. Partial CDR3 DNA: TGTGCTAGCAGTAGAGGGGACAGGGGGGGGGCAGAA.

This clone was counted between two and nine times. Any gene name here is a mouse gene name. The read ends 4 residues early relative to the CDR3; the germline J gene fills the gap. The chain combines TRBV19 with TRBJ1-1; possible D gene TRBD1, 5 bases. Germline V CDR1 and CDR2: FNHDT, SITEND (reference sequence). V shed 1 base and J shed 0 bases, with 7 bases lying between them. The CDR3 length is 14 residues. This CDR3 is CASSIKGTNTEVFF. The CDR3 DNA, read in part, is TGTGCCAGCAGTATAAAGGGGACAAACACA.

Regarding this clone: Each gene name is a mouse one. The read falls 4 residues short of the CDR3 end, and the missing part is taken from the germline J gene. This chain joins TRBV14 and TRBJ1-1; D perhaps matches TRBD1 (5 bases). The V and J ends lost 6 bases and 3 bases respectively, with 9 bases between them. This CDR3 is built from 12 residues. CDR1 SGHDT and CDR2 FRDEAV come from the germline V gene. CDR3 DNA (partial): TGTGCCAGCACCGCCAGGGACACA. It specifies CASTARDT. The full-length CDR3 reads as CASTARDTEVFF.